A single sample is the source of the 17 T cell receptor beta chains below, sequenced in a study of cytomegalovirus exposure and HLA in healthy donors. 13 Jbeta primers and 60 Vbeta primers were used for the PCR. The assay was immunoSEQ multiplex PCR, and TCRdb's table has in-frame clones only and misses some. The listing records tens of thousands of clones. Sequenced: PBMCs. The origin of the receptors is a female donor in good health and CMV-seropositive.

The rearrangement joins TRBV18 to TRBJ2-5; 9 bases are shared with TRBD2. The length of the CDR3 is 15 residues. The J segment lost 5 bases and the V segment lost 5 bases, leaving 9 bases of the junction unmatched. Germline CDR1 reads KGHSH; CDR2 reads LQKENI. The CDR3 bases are TGTGCCAGCTCATACCCTAATAGCGGGGGCGAGACCCAGTACTTC. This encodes CASSYPNSGGETQYF.

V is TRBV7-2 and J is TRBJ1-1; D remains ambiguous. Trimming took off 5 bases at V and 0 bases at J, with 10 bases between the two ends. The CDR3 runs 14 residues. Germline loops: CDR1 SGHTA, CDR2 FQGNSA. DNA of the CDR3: TGTGCCAGCAGCCCACAGATTGTGAACACTGAAGCTTTCTTT. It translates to CASSPQIVNTEAFF.

The DNA of the CDR3 is TGTGCCAGCTCACCGACAGGGACAGATACGCAGTATTTT. It yields the protein CASSPTGTDTQYF. V usage is TRBV18 and J usage is TRBJ2-3; 7 bases agree with TRBD1. The length of the CDR3 is 13 residues. The trim removed 3 bases at V and 3 bases at J, leaving 0 bases unmatched. In germline, CDR1 is KGHSH, CDR2 LQKENI.

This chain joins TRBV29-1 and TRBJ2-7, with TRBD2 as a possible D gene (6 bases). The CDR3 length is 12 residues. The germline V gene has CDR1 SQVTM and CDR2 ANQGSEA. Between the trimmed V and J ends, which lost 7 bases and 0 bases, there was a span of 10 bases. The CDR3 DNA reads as TGCAGCGGCTGGGACTCCTCCTACGAGCAGTACTTC. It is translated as CSGWDSSYEQYF.

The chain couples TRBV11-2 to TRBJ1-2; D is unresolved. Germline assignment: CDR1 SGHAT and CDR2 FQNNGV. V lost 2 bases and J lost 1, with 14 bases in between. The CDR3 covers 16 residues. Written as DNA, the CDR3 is TGTGCCAGCAGCTTAAAGGGAGGGATTGATAACTATGGCTACACCTTC. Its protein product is CASSLKGGIDNYGYTF.

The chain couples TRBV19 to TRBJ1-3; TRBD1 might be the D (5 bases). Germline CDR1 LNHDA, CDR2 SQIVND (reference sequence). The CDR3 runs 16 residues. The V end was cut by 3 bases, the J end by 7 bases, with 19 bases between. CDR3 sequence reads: CASSIAAGLFGNTIYF. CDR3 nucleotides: TGTGCCAGTAGTATTGCCGCGGGGCTTTTCGGGAACACCATATATTTT.

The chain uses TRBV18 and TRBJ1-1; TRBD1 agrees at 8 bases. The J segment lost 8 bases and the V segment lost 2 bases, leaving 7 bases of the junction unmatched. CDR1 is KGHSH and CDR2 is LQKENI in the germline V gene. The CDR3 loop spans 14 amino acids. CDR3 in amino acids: CASSPGARQGEAFF. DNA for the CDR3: TGTGCCAGCTCACCAGGAGCGAGACAGGGGGAAGCTTTCTTT.

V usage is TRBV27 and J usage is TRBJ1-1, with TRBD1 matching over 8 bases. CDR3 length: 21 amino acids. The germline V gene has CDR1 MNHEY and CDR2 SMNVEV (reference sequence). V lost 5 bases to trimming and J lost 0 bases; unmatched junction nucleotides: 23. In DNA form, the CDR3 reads TGTGCCAGCAGTCATACCCCATACAAGACAGGGGCGAGGGTTATGAACACTGAAGCTTTCTTT. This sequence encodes CASSHTPYKTGARVMNTEAFF.

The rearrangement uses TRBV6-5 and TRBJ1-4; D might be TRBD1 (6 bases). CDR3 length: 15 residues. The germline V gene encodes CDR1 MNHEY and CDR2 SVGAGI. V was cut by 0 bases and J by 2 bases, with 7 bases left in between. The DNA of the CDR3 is TGTGCCAGCAGTTACTCGGGGGCCACTAATGAAAAACTGTTTTTT. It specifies CASSYSGATNEKLFF.

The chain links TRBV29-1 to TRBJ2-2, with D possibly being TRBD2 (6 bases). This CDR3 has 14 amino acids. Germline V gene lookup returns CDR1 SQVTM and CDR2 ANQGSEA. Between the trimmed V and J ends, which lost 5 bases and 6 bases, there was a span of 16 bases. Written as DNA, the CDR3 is TGCAGCGTTTCGGGGGTTTTAGGCGCCGGGGAGCTGTTTTTT. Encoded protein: CSVSGVLGAGELFF.

CDR3 bases: TGCGCCAGCAGCCATACCGGGACAGGGGGGCACGAGCAGTACTTC. Translating gives CASSHTGTGGHEQYF. V is TRBV4-1 and J is TRBJ2-7; 11 nucleotides agree with TRBD1. V shed 3 bases, J shed 5 bases, and the junction held 6 bases outside the gene matches. Looked up from germline, CDR1 is MGHRA and CDR2 is YSYEKL. This CDR3 is built from 15 residues.

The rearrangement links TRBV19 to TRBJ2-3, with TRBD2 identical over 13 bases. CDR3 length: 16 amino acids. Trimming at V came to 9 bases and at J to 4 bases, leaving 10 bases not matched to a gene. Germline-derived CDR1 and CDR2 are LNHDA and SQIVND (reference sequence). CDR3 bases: TGTGCCAGCAGGACTAGCGGGAGCCCCCTCGCAGATACGCAGTATTTT. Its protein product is CASRTSGSPLADTQYF. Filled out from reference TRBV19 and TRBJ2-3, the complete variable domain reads DGGITQSPKYLFRKEGQNVTLSCEQNLNHDAMYWYRQDPGQGLRLIYYSQIVNDFQKGDIAEGYSVSREKKESFPLTVTSAQKNPTAFYLCASRTSGSPLADTQYFGPGTRLTVL.

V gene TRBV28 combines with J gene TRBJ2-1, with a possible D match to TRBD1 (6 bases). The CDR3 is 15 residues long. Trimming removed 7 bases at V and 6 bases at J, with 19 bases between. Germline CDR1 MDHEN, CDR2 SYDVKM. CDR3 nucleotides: TGTGCCAGCACCCACGTCTGGGGGCGAATCAATGAGCAGTTCTTC. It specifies CASTHVWGRINEQFF.

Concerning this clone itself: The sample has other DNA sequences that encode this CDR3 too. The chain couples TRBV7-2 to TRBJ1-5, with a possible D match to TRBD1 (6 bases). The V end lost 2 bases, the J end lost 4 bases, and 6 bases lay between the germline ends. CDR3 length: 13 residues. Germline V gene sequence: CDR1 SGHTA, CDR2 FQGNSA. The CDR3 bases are TGTGCCAGCAGCTTAAGGGGGAATCAGCCCCAGCATTTT. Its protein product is CASSLRGNQPQHF.

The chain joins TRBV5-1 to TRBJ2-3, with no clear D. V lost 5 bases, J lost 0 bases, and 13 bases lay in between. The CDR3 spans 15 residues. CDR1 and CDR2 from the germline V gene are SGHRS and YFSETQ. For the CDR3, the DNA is TGCGCCAGCAGTGAGGCACTCGCAAGCACAGATACGCAGTATTTT. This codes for CASSEALASTDTQYF.

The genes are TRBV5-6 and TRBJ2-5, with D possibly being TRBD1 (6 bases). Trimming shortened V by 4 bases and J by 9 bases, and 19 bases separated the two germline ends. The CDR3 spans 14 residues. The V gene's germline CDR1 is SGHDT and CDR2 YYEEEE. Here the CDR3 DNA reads TGTGCCAGCAGCCCTCCGGACAGCCGAGGGGCCCAGTACTTC. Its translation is CASSPPDSRGAQYF. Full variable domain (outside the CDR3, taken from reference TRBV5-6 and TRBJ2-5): DAGVTQSPTHLIKTRGQQVTLRCSPKSGHDTVSWYQQALGQGPQFIFQYYEEEERQRGNFPDRFSGHQFPNYSSELNVNALLLGDSALYLCASSPPDSRGAQYFGPGTRLLVL.

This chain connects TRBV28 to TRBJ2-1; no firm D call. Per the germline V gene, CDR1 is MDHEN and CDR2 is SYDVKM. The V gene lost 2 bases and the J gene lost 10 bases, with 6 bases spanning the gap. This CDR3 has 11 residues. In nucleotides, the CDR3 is TGTGCCAGCAGTTTAAGGCGGGAGCAGTTCTTC. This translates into CASSLRREQFF.